This T cell receptor (beta chain) was observed in a study of cytomegalovirus exposure and HLA in healthy donors. Study-wide results and limits: Reportedly, TCR beta sequences accurately predicted HLA-A and HLA-B alleles in most subjects. High specificity and sensitivity for cytomegalovirus status were reported for the classifier.

In regard to this clone: Its target is unknown.

This CDR3 region has 16 residues. In the PCR, 60 Vbeta and 13 Jbeta primers were used. Method: immunoSEQ multiplex PCR; TCRdb's copy keeps in-frame clones and lacks some. Among fewer than 250,000 clones listed, 79% were seen once. Sequencing was carried out using PBMCs. The origin of this receptor is a woman between 18 and 29 years old in good health and CMV-seronegative. This sequence joins TRBV21-1 and TRBJ2-2; the table's D call, TRBD1, has no DNA check behind it. TRBV21-1 is recorded as a pseudogene. This chain's CDR3 is CASSPPCRGPTGELFF. The CDR3 DNA reads TGTGCCAGCAGCCCGCCCTGCAGGGGGCCCACCGGGGAGCTGTTTTTT.